The 17 T cell receptor beta chains below come from one sample, sequenced in a study of blood T cell repertoires in COVID-19 (dated by TCRdb to 2020 to 2022). Receptor libraries were prepared by the immunoSEQ multiplex PCR assay. TCRdb retrieved this table from immuneACCESS and kept in-frame rearrangements only. Not all clones are present; in checked studies, unresolved V genes account for under half, and no reason is known for the remainder. A total of about 130,000 clones appear in this sample, more than 70% of them only once. Approximately 5% of the sample belongs to the ten largest clones. The sequencing input was peripheral blood. The receptor source for this set is a human donor in a cohort sampled during active COVID-19.

The rearrangement links TRBV19 to TRBJ1-1, with 7 nucleotides matching TRBD1. The CDR3 runs to 14 residues. V dropped 3 bases and J dropped 1; count of bases not matched to a gene: 2. Germline V gene data show CDR1 as LNHDA and CDR2 as SQIVND (reference sequence). The CDR3 protein is CASSIGTANTEAFF. CDR3 nucleotides: TGTGCCAGTAGTATTGGGACAGCGAACACTGAAGCTTTCTTT.

This clone appeared a single time. The J gene is TRBJ2-7, the V gene TRBV18, with 8 bases identical to TRBD1. The CDR3 spans 12 residues. The trim removed 5 bases at V and 6 bases at J, leaving 3 bases unmatched. Germline CDR1 KGHSH, CDR2 LQKENI. CDR3: CASSDRGSEQYF. CDR3 DNA sequence: TGTGCCAGCTCAGACAGGGGTAGCGAGCAGTACTTC.

V and J are TRBV4-1 and TRBJ2-1; 15 bases are shared with TRBD2. After removal of 3 bases from V and 2 bases from J, the junction contained 8 bases not matched to a gene. The V gene's germline CDR1 is MGHRA and CDR2 YSYEKL. This CDR3 has 19 residues. The DNA for the CDR3 is TGCGCCAGCAGCCAGACGGGACTAGCGGGAGGTCGCCCCTACAATGAGCAGTTCTTC. Its protein product is CASSQTGLAGGRPYNEQFF.

The CDR3 nucleotides read TGTGCCAGCAGTGACTCCCTTTTACAGGTACAGGGTTCCAAAAACATTCAGTACTTC. Translated, it gives CASSDSLLQVQGSKNIQYF. This chain uses TRBV6-4 with TRBJ2-4; D is possibly TRBD1 (6 bases). Per the germline V gene, CDR1 is MRHNA and CDR2 is SNTAGT. V was pared by 0 bases and J by 2 bases, with 20 bases between. CDR3 length: 19 residues.

The V gene is TRBV19, the J gene TRBJ1-4, with a weak D call TRBD1 (5 bases). V lost 3 bases to trimming and J lost 8 bases, with 10 bases between them. Germline V gene lookup returns CDR1 LNHDA and CDR2 SQIVND (reference sequence). This CDR3 spans 13 amino acids. CDR3 loop: CASSIGGEEKLFF. CDR3 nucleotides: TGTGCCAGTAGTATCGGAGGGGAGGAAAAACTGTTTTTT. Drawing the rest from reference TRBV19 and TRBJ1-4, the complete variable domain is DGGITQSPKYLFRKEGQNVTLSCEQNLNHDAMYWYRQDPGQGLRLIYYSQIVNDFQKGDIAEGYSVSREKKESFPLTVTSAQKNPTAFYLCASSIGGEEKLFFGSGTQLSVL.

V gene TRBV6-5 combines with J gene TRBJ2-7, with D perhaps matching TRBD2 (5 bases). Germline CDR1 reads MNHEY; CDR2 reads SVGAGI. V was pared by 6 bases and J by 9 bases, with 18 bases between. CDR3 length: 13 amino acids. The CDR3 DNA sequence: TGTGCCAGCAGGCTCACTTTAGTTGGGAGGCAGTACTTC. As protein: CASRLTLVGRQYF.

This chain uses TRBV4-2 with TRBJ2-1; 10 nucleotides match TRBD1. Germline values: CDR1 LGHNA, CDR2 YNFKEQ. This CDR3 has 15 residues. J gave up 2 bases and V 4 bases, and 2 bases lay outside the gene matches. Written as DNA, the CDR3 is TGTGCCAGCAGCCCGGGACAGGGGCCCTACAATGAGCAGTTCTTC. This codes for CASSPGQGPYNEQFF.

The chain couples TRBV7-3 to TRBJ2-1; D is perhaps TRBD2 (6 bases). Germline V CDR1 and CDR2: SGHTA, FQGTGA. The ends were cut back, 7 bases at V and 11 bases at J, with 18 bases in the middle. The CDR3 has 13 residues. The CDR3 sequence is CASTLGAGTKQFF. CDR3 nucleotide sequence: TGTGCCAGCACCCTGGGTGCGGGGACCAAGCAGTTCTTC.

V and J are TRBV29-1 and TRBJ2-3, with TRBD2 matching 7 bases. This CDR3 is built from 14 residues. The trim removed 7 bases at V and 0 bases at J, leaving 7 bases unmatched. Germline V CDR1 and CDR2: SQVTM, ANQGSEA. CDR3 residues: CSGTGTTSTDTQYF. The CDR3 DNA is TGCAGCGGAACCGGGACTACCAGCACAGATACGCAGTATTTT.

This sequence joins TRBV7-2 and TRBJ2-5; D is perhaps TRBD2 (6 bases). Germline V CDR1 and CDR2: SGHTA, FQGNSA. V was cut by 3 bases and J by 5 bases, with 13 bases left in between. CDR3 length equals 14 residues. For the CDR3, the DNA is TGTGCCAGCAGCTTGGGACTGGGTAGGGAGACCCAGTACTTC. Its translation: CASSLGLGRETQYF.

The J gene is TRBJ2-5, the V gene TRBV6-4; perhaps TRBD1 as D (5 bases). Germline values: CDR1 MRHNA, CDR2 SNTAGT. CDR3 length equals 15 residues. The V end was cut by 6 bases, the J end by 5 bases, with 19 bases between. CDR3 sequence reads: CASSPSRVGFETQYF. In DNA form, the CDR3 reads TGTGCCAGCAGCCCCTCCAGGGTAGGATTCGAGACCCAGTACTTC.

The chain is built from TRBV6-4 and TRBJ2-1, with unresolved D. V was shortened by 3 bases and J by 3 bases, with 9 bases between the two germline ends. Germline CDR1 MRHNA, CDR2 SNTAGT. This CDR3 is 14 amino acids long. The chain's CDR3 is CASSDTGDYNEQFF. CDR3 nucleotide sequence: TGTGCCAGCAGTGATACGGGTGACTACAATGAGCAGTTCTTC.

The V and J genes are TRBV4-3 and TRBJ2-2, with D perhaps matching TRBD2 (6 bases). CDR3 length: 17 residues. Per the germline V gene, CDR1 is LGHNA and CDR2 is YSLEER. Trimming pared 4 bases from V and 0 bases from J, leaving 15 bases between. The DNA of the CDR3 is TGCGCCAGCAGCCCTTTAGCCGCGGGGCCGAACACCGGGGAGCTGTTTTTT. Protein product: CASSPLAAGPNTGELFF.

This chain uses TRBV5-1 with TRBJ2-3; 8 bases map to TRBD1. Germline-derived CDR1 and CDR2 are SGHRS and YFSETQ. The CDR3 contains 15 residues. The V segment lost 1 base and the J segment 6 bases; nucleotides outside the gene matches: 7. DNA for the CDR3: TGCGCCAGCAGCTTGACGAGACAGGGGCAGGATACGCAGTATTTT. Its translation is CASSLTRQGQDTQYF.

V is TRBV6-5 and J is TRBJ2-5; perhaps TRBD1 as D (6 bases). Trimming shortened V by 11 bases and J by 1 base, and 14 bases separated the two germline ends. Germline CDR1 is MNHEY and CDR2 is SVGAGI. This CDR3 is 13 amino acids long. The CDR3 nucleotides read TGTGCCGGTACCCGGACAGTCCAAGAGACCCAGTACTTC. This gives the protein CAGTRTVQETQYF.

The rearrangement links TRBV19 to TRBJ1-5, with D possibly matching TRBD1 (6 bases). CDR1 and CDR2 (germline): LNHDA, SQIVND (reference sequence). V was shortened by 7 bases and J by 0 bases, with 16 bases between the two germline ends. The CDR3 covers 16 residues. DNA for the CDR3: TGTGCCAGTAACCCTAACAGGGATCATAGCAATCAGCCCCAGCATTTT. This translates into CASNPNRDHSNQPQHF. Drawing the rest from reference TRBV19 and TRBJ1-5, the complete variable domain is DGGITQSPKYLFRKEGQNVTLSCEQNLNHDAMYWYRQDPGQGLRLIYYSQIVNDFQKGDIAEGYSVSREKKESFPLTVTSAQKNPTAFYLCASNPNRDHSNQPQHFGDGTRLSIL.

The chain joins TRBV29-1 to TRBJ1-4, with D possibly matching TRBD1 (6 bases). CDR1 and CDR2 (germline): SQVTM, ANQGSEA. The V and J ends lost 7 bases and 8 bases respectively, with 8 bases between them. CDR3 length: 10 residues. CDR3 DNA: TGCAGCGCAGGGGTAGAAAAACTGTTTTTT. Amino acids: CSAGVEKLFF.